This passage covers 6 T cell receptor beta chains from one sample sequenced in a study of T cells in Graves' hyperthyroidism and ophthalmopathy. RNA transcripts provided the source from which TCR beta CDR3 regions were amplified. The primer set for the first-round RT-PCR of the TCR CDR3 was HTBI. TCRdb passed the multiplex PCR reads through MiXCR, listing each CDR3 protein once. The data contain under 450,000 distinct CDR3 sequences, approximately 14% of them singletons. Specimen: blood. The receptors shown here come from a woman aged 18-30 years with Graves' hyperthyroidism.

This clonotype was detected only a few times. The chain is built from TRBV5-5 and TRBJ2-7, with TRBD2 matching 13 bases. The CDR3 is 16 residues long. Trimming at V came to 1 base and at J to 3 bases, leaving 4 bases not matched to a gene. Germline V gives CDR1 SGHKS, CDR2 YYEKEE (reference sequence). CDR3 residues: CASSLTSGGAGYEQYF. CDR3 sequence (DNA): TGTGCCAGCAGCTTGACTAGCGGGGGGGCGGGCTACGAGCAGTACTTC.

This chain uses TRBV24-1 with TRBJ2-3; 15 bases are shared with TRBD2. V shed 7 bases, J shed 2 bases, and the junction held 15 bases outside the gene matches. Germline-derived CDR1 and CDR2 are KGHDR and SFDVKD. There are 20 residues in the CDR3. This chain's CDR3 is CATSVFGTSGRRGFTDTQYF. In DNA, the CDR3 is TGTGCCACCAGCGTCTTTGGGACTAGCGGGAGGAGGGGGTTCACAGATACGCAGTATTTT.

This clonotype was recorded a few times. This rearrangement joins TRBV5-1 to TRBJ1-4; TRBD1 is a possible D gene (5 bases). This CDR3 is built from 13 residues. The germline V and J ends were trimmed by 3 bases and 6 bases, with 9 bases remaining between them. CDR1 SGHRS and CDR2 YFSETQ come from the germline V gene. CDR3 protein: CASSWGSHEKLFF. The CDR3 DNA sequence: TGCGCCAGCAGCTGGGGGAGTCATGAAAAACTGTTTTTT.

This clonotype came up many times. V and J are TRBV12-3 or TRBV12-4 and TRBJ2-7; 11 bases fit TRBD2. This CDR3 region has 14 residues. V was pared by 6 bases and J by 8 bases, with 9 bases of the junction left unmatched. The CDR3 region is CASSLRLAGTQQYF. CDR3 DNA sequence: TGTGCCAGCAGCCTAAGACTAGCGGGGACCCAGCAGTACTTC.

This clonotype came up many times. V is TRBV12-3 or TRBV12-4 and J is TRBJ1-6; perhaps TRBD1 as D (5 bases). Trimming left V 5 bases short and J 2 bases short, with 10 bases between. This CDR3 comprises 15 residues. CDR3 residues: CASSPRGAYNSPLHF. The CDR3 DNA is TGTGCCAGCAGTCCCCGGGGGGCCTATAATTCACCCCTCCACTTT.

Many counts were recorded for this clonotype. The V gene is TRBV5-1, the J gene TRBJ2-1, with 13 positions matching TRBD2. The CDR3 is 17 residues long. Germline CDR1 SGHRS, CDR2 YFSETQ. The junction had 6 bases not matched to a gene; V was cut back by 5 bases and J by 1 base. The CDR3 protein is CASRWTSGSESYNEQFF. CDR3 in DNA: TGCGCCAGCAGGTGGACTAGCGGGAGTGAATCCTACAATGAGCAGTTCTTC.